This entry features one T cell receptor (beta chain) sequence. As yet, its antigen is unknown. Germline V gene sequence: CDR1 SGHTA, CDR2 FQGNSA. The CDR3 runs 14 residues. V gave up 2 bases and J gave up 6 bases; unmatched junction bases: 4. This sample was taken from a study of radiotherapy plus CTLA-4 blockade in lung cancer. General study points: In blood, TCR clones derived from the tumor expanded after radiotherapy plus ipilimumab. Best predicting response, reportedly, were early blood T cell clone dynamics, with interferon-beta.

Some clones are missing from TCRdb's copy, which holds only in-frame ones; the method was immunoSEQ multiplex PCR. Among more than 55,000 clones listed, about 80% were seen once. Lung cancer patients with chemo-refractory metastatic non-small-cell disease were given focal radiation plus CTLA-4 blockade with ipilimumab. The material sequenced was peripheral blood, taken from a patient treated with radiotherapy plus ipilimumab. The sequence was collected from a human donor with non-small cell lung cancer whose response to radiotherapy plus ipilimumab could not be evaluated. V gene TRBV7-2 combines with J gene TRBJ1-2; TRBD1 matches 9 bases. DNA of the CDR3: TGTGCCAGCAGCTTACTGGGACAGGGTAATGGCTACACCTTC. This codes for CASSLLGQGNGYTF. Supplemented by reference TRBV7-2 and TRBJ1-2, the full variable domain reads GAGVSQSPSNKVTEKGKDVELRCDPISGHTALYWYRQSLGQGLEFLIYFQGNSAPDKSGLPSDRFSAERTGGSVSTLTIQRTQQEDSAVYLCASSLLGQGNGYTFGSGTRLTVV.